The subject of this entry is one T cell receptor beta chain. Its cognate antigen has yet to be identified. No per-base quality is available; no much larger clone lies one base away. The germline V end is reduced by 6 bases and the J end by 2 bases; junction bases left unmatched: 5. The germline V gene (reference sequence) specifies DFQATT as CDR1 and SNEGSKA as CDR2. The CDR3 starts with the cysteine, ends with the phenylalanine, and has 14 residues. CDR3 DNA only is kept here, 42 bases in frame from base 1. The data derive from a study of blood T cells in healthy people across ages (dated by TCRdb to 2015 to 2017). About the study as a whole: In model experiments, template switching captured roughly one uniquely barcoded TCR beta cDNA molecule for every two T cells. Age-related changes in TCR beta repertoire diversity were measured in the study by deep sequencing normalized with unique cDNA molecular identifiers. The donors were divided into four age groups: young (average around 17 years), middle-aged (under 40), aged (around 59) and long-lived (about 84). Donors of different ages were randomly distributed across sequencing lanes to avoid experimental bias. Two additional independent replicas of 1 million unique cDNA reads from the same blood draw were analyzed for two donors (one aged 18 to 30 and one aged 80 or older). Findings and caveats that apply to the study as a whole: Estimates of total diversity based on one million sequenced T cells were considered lower bounds and underestimates. There was a strong correlation between observed TCR beta diversity and the percentage of naive T cells measured by flow cytometry. Compared with the aged group, more naive CD4+ T cells, fewer expanded clones and increased TCR diversity were shown by the long-lived group, suggesting age selection. As age increased, observed TCR beta diversity per million T cells dropped in a roughly linear way, and a significant reduction was already evident by age about 36. Because donor CMV infection status was unknown, age-related changes in expanded clonotypes were potentially confounded. Conclusive comparison of naive and antigen-experienced compartments was prevented by the profiling of bulk unsorted PBMCs.

The donors were roughly 39 Caucasian individuals from Russia, aged about 6 to 100 years, who were systemically healthy. Each donor gave ten milliliters of peripheral blood, drawn into EDTA-treated Vacutainer tubes. Ficoll-Paque density-gradient centrifugation was used to isolate PBMCs, with at least 6 million per sample. Total RNA, at least 6 micrograms per sample, was extracted from PBMCs with Trizol reagent. For every donor, flow cytometry on a PBMC aliquot measured the percentage of naive CD45RAhigh/CD27high T cells. Libraries were built with 5' RACE. Instrument used: Illumina HiSeq 2500. The second PCR ran for roughly 7 to 11 cycles and used a J-beta primer mix along with a sample-barcoded 5' primer. A unique molecular identifier was introduced onto each TCR beta cDNA molecule by a template-switch 5' adaptor carrying 12 random nucleotides. Each sample yielded at least 2.5 million CDR3-containing paired-end reads. The Mint cDNA synthesis kit, primed by a TRBC-specific oligonucleotide, was used to synthesize first-strand cDNA from all RNA. After uracil-DNA glycosylase treatment, a first 18-cycle PCR used universal primers M1SS and BC2_uni_R on all cDNA. In the paper's pipeline: For normalization, 1 million high-quality reads, each with a distinct molecular identifier, were randomly selected from each sample. Instead of being binned into consensus sequences, reads with shared molecular identifiers were discarded. CDR3 identification, clonotype clustering and error correction used MiTCR with a Q25 quality threshold and the strictest error-elimination algorithm. A nonparametric unseen species model using Euler transformation provided a lower-bound estimate of total TCR beta diversity. In-frame beta chains were kept once TCRdb had trimmed the public reads at Q25 with fastp and called clones with MiXCR. When rows share a CDR3 protein, they turn into one entry using the most common DNA and genes. The V and J calls were determined by TCRdb, not by the authors. The sample records 700,000 or so distinct CDR3 sequences, around 41% of which are singletons. The ten largest clones capture 30% of the sample.

The sample comprised blood. This chain joins TRBV20-1 to TRBJ2-7; TRBD2 agrees with 12 junctional bases. This clonotype originated in a man of 80 years or more in good health. The nucleotides are TGCAGTGCAAATCGACTAGCGGGAGCCTACGAGCAGTACTTC. It specifies CSANRLAGAYEQYF.